Sequencing of this TCR beta chain was carried out in a study of CD8+ T cells in alopecia areata. The CDR3 covers 13 residues. CDR1 is SQVTM and CDR2 is ANQGSEA in the germline V gene. Trimming removed 5 bases from V and 4 bases from J; junction bases left unmatched: 4. Overall study findings and caveats: Given one nonresponder, whether baseline CD8+ expansion relates to response remains uncertain. Lesional scalp, especially alopecia totalis/universalis, showed higher clonality than normal scalp.

With regard to this clone: Its matching antigen is unknown.

Noted treatment: oral pan-JAK inhibitor, 5-10 mg twice daily. The study team obtained lesional scalp punch biopsies and peripheral blood from alopecia areata patients. The authors extracted RNA and reverse transcribed it into cDNA as the sequencing template. The assay was immunoSEQ multiplex PCR, and TCRdb's table has in-frame clones only and misses some. The sample carries about 200,000 clones, more than 45% recorded once. The chain has TRBV29-1 and TRBJ2-1; TRBD1 matches 8 bases. This TCR was sampled from a human donor with alopecia areata. This specimen consisted of CD4+ T cells sorted from blood, obtained at week 4, from a patient treated with tofacitinib. CDR3 protein: CSVQGATYNEQFF. In DNA, the CDR3 is TGCAGCGTTCAGGGGGCTACTTACAATGAGCAGTTCTTC.